Below, 16 T cell receptor beta chains from the same sample are listed, as sequenced in a study of T cell responses to AZD1222 COVID-19 vaccine. Profiled with immunoSEQ multiplex PCR; TCRdb holds only in-frame clones, not every one. Altogether approximately 90,000 clones are present, roughly 90% being singletons, with the ten largest covering 8.4%. The specimen was peripheral blood, collected on day 0 of AZD1222 vaccination. All receptors come from an adult in good health.

V usage is TRBV3-1 (or the pseudogene TRBV3-2) and J usage is TRBJ1-6; tentatively, D is TRBD1 (5 bases). CDR3 length equals 15 residues. With 0 bases removed from V and 9 bases from J, the gap between germline ends came to 12 bases. Per germline, CDR1 LGHDT and CDR2 YNNKEL (reference sequence). The CDR3 DNA reads TGTGCCAGCAGCCAAGATGTGGCAGGGCGTTCACCCCTCCACTTT. Protein: CASSQDVAGRSPLHF.

The CDR3 region has the DNA TGTGCCAGTAGTATCTCTGAAAAACTGTTTTTT. This translates into CASSISEKLFF. V gene TRBV19 combines with J gene TRBJ1-4; the D is unclear. Per germline, CDR1 LNHDA and CDR2 SQIVND (reference sequence). The CDR3 spans 11 residues. V was trimmed by 3 bases and J by 7 bases, leaving 3 bases between them.

The CDR3: CASSSVPGQGLATNEKLFF. DNA for the CDR3: TGTGCCAGCAGCTCAGTCCCGGGACAGGGACTTGCAACTAATGAAAAACTGTTTTTT. The rearrangement links TRBV5-6 to TRBJ1-4, with TRBD1 identical over 9 bases. Losses at the gene ends were 3 bases for V and 0 bases for J; bases not matched to a gene: 12. Germline loops: CDR1 SGHDT, CDR2 YYEEEE. The CDR3 runs 19 residues.

This chain links TRBV10-1 with TRBJ2-1; weak D call: TRBD1 (6 bases). Germline CDR1 reads WNHNN; CDR2 reads SYGVQD (reference sequence). V lost 4 bases and J 5 bases, leaving 18 bases between the germline ends. CDR3 length equals 16 residues. DNA of the CDR3: TGCGCCAGCAGTGTCTGGGACAAGGAAAAGAACAATGAGCAGTTCTTC. This translates into CASSVWDKEKNNEQFF.

V is TRBV25-1 and J is TRBJ2-5; maybe TRBD2 (5 bases). V was cut by 4 bases and J by 5 bases, with 11 bases left in between. This CDR3 region has 13 residues. Germline CDR1 MGHDK, CDR2 SYGVNS. The CDR3 loop reads CASSAASLETQYF. CDR3 nucleotides: TGTGCCAGCAGTGCGGCTAGCCTGGAGACCCAGTACTTC.

The chain carries TRBV27 and TRBJ2-7; TRBD2 might be the D (6 bases). V lost 5 bases and J 5 bases, leaving 16 bases between the germline ends. Germline V gives CDR1 MNHEY, CDR2 SMNVEV (reference sequence). CDR3 length equals 14 residues. The CDR3 reads CASSQQGGGHEQYF. Written as DNA, the CDR3 is TGTGCCAGCAGTCAGCAGGGTGGAGGGCACGAGCAGTACTTC.

CDR3 loop: CASSLVRQGLGVNEKLFF. The CDR3 nucleotides read TGCGCCAGCAGCTTGGTTCGACAGGGCTTAGGGGTTAATGAAAAACTGTTTTTT. The chain combines TRBV5-1 with TRBJ1-4; 7 bases fit TRBD1. The CDR3 has 18 residues. Per germline, CDR1 SGHRS and CDR2 YFSETQ. V dropped 0 bases and J dropped 4; count of bases not matched to a gene: 12.

The chain recombines TRBV7-2 with TRBJ1-2, with 8 bases that match TRBD1. CDR1 SGHTA and CDR2 FQGNSA come from the germline V gene. J was trimmed by 6 bases and V by 5 bases; bases with no gene match: 5. The CDR3 is 13 residues long. In nucleotides, the CDR3 is TGTGCCAGCAGCGCGACAGGGGTCGATGGCTACACCTTC. This sequence encodes CASSATGVDGYTF.

This chain joins TRBV5-8 and TRBJ1-4, with 7 bases identical to TRBD1. Germline V CDR1 and CDR2: SGHTS, YDEGEE. The V segment lost 1 base and the J segment 2 bases; nucleotides outside the gene matches: 2. This CDR3 region has 15 residues. This CDR3 reads CASSLQGGTNEKLFF. For the CDR3, the DNA is TGTGCCAGCAGCTTGCAGGGGGGGACTAATGAAAAACTGTTTTTT.

The chain has TRBV7-2 and TRBJ1-4, with TRBD1 identical over 8 bases. Germline CDR1 and CDR2: SGHTA and FQGNSA. V lost 3 bases to trimming and J lost 5 bases; unmatched junction nucleotides: 2. This CDR3 is 14 amino acids long. CDR3 protein: CASSFRDRNEKLFF. The CDR3, as DNA: TGTGCCAGCAGCTTCCGGGACAGGAATGAAAAACTGTTTTTT.

The J gene is TRBJ2-7, the V gene TRBV27, with 8 nucleotides matching TRBD2. The CDR3 totals 9 residues. The germline CDR1 and CDR2 sequences are MNHEY and SMNVEV (reference sequence). The V gene end was trimmed by 10 bases and the J gene end by 12 bases; junction bases not matched to a gene: 5. CDR3 DNA sequence: TGTGCCACCAACGGGACTAGGTACTTC. The encoded protein is CATNGTRYF.

J is TRBJ1-2 and V is TRBV2, with a tentative D call TRBD1 (6 bases). Germline values: CDR1 SNHLY, CDR2 FYNNEI. CDR3 length: 12 amino acids. V was cut by 4 bases and J by 4 bases, with 7 bases left in between. The CDR3 nucleotides are TGTGCCAGCAGTGGACAGGCCTATGGCTACACCTTC. Translated: CASSGQAYGYTF.

The CDR3 loop reads CASQQLYEQYF. The DNA for the CDR3 is TGTGCCAGCCAGCAACTGTACGAGCAGTACTTC. V gene TRBV28 combines with J gene TRBJ2-7; no clear D gene. Germline CDR1 and CDR2: MDHEN and SYDVKM. The CDR3 has 11 amino acids. Between the trimmed V and J ends, which lost 8 bases and 4 bases, there was a span of 9 bases.

This chain joins TRBV3-1 (or the pseudogene TRBV3-2) and TRBJ2-3, with TRBD1 matching 9 bases. V shed 4 bases and J 14 bases; nucleotides not matched to a gene: 10. The length of the CDR3 is 13 residues. Germline values: CDR1 LGHDT, CDR2 YNNKEL (reference sequence). CDR3 nucleotide sequence: TGTGCCAGCAGCCGATCCCCCGGGACAGGGAGGTATTTT. It is translated as CASSRSPGTGRYF.

The gene calls are TRBV12-3 or TRBV12-4 and TRBJ1-5; D is uncertain. V dropped 4 bases and J dropped 6 bases, with 7 bases sitting between them. The CDR3 extends over 12 amino acids. CDR3 residues: CASSSTGQPQHF. The CDR3 DNA sequence: TGTGCCAGCAGTTCCACGGGTCAGCCCCAGCATTTT.

The chain joins TRBV5-6 to TRBJ1-5, with a weak D call TRBD1 (5 bases). The germline V gene encodes CDR1 SGHDT and CDR2 YYEEEE. The CDR3 totals 12 residues. V gave up 10 bases and J gave up 10 bases, with 18 bases separating them. CDR3 in amino acids: CASGRGAGPQHF. CDR3 nucleotides: TGTGCCTCTGGCAGAGGGGCCGGACCCCAGCATTTT. Looking up the rest from reference TRBV5-6 and TRBJ1-5 gives the full variable domain: DAGVTQSPTHLIKTRGQQVTLRCSPKSGHDTVSWYQQALGQGPQFIFQYYEEEERQRGNFPDRFSGHQFPNYSSELNVNALLLGDSALYLCASGRGAGPQHFGDGTRLSIL.